The 25 T cell receptor beta chains below all came from one sample that was sequenced in a study of cytomegalovirus exposure and HLA in healthy donors. PCR amplification relied on 60 Vbeta primers (plus 13 Jbeta primers). TCRdb keeps only in-frame clones here, not all; method: immunoSEQ multiplex PCR. The sample consists of 200,000 to 300,000 clones, roughly 86% of them appearing once. The specimen was PBMCs. The receptors were sampled from a woman aged 40 to 50 in good health and CMV-seropositive.

The chain has TRBV7-2 and TRBJ1-3, with D hard to call. V lost 5 bases, J lost 1 base, and 12 bases lay in between. Germline values: CDR1 SGHTA, CDR2 FQGNSA. The CDR3 is made up of 15 amino acids. CDR3 sequence: CASSREAASGNTIYF. As DNA, the CDR3 is TGTGCCAGCAGCCGCGAAGCGGCGTCTGGAAACACCATATATTTT.

The chain carries TRBV19 and TRBJ1-5; TRBD1 is a possible D gene (6 bases). Trimming removed 7 bases from V and 3 bases from J, with 19 bases in between. The CDR3 sequence is 16 residues long. Germline V lookup: CDR1 LNHDA, CDR2 SQIVND (reference sequence). CDR3 protein: CASMPRGQGNNQPQHF. The CDR3 DNA reads as TGTGCCAGTATGCCCCGAGGTCAGGGGAACAATCAGCCCCAGCATTTT.

This clone has just one count. J is TRBJ1-5 and V is TRBV19, with 9 nucleotides matching TRBD1. The CDR3 totals 16 residues. V lost 5 bases, J lost 6 bases, and 11 bases stayed unmatched. The germline gives CDR1 LNHDA, CDR2 SQIVND (reference sequence). The CDR3 spells CASSSTGGGSTQPQHF. The CDR3 coding sequence is TGTGCCAGTAGTTCAACAGGGGGCGGCTCAACTCAGCCCCAGCATTTT.

The chain combines TRBV30 with TRBJ2-7; the match to TRBD2 covers 11 bases. The CDR3 consists of 14 residues. V trimming: 0 bases; J trimming: 6 bases; junction bases outside the gene matches: 4. Germline CDR1 is GTSNPN and CDR2 is SVGIG (reference sequence). Here the CDR3 reads CAWSVTSGSSEQYF. As DNA, the CDR3 is TGTGCCTGGAGTGTTACTAGCGGGAGTAGCGAGCAGTACTTC. The full variable domain, with the rest looked up from reference TRBV30 and TRBJ2-7, is SQTIHQWPATLVQPVGSPLSLECTVEGTSNPNLYWYRQAAGRGLQLLFYSVGIGQISSEVPQNLSASRPQDRQFILSSKKLLLSDSGFYLCAWSVTSGSSEQYFGPGTRLTVT.

DNA of the CDR3: TGCAGTGTAGGGGCTGGAAACACCATATATTTT. Translating it yields CSVGAGNTIYF. The rearrangement links TRBV20-1 to TRBJ1-3; D possibly corresponds to TRBD1 (5 bases). The germline V gene encodes CDR1 DFQATT and CDR2 SNEGSKA (reference sequence). The CDR3 is 11 residues long. V lost 7 bases, J lost 2 bases, and 6 bases lay in between.

This clone was detected a few times. CDR3 bases: TGTGCCAGCTCCCACGGAGGGGCTAGTACTGAAGCTTTCTTT. It codes for CASSHGGASTEAFF. The chain has TRBV18 and TRBJ1-1, with D tentatively TRBD1 (5 bases). The V gene's germline CDR1 is KGHSH and CDR2 LQKENI. The CDR3 has 14 amino acids. V dropped 6 bases and J dropped 5 bases, with 16 bases sitting between them. Combining the CDR3 with reference TRBV18 and TRBJ1-1 gives the whole variable domain NAGVMQNPRHLVRRRGQEARLRCSPMKGHSHVYWYRQLPEEGLKFMVYLQKENIIDESGMPKERFSAEFPKEGPSILRIQQVVRGDSAAYFCASSHGGASTEAFFGQGTRLTVV.

This rearrangement joins TRBV11-3 to TRBJ2-2, with 9 bases matching TRBD2. The CDR3 has 16 residues. J lost 9 bases, V lost 1 base, and 9 bases had no gene match. The germline V gene has CDR1 SGHNT and CDR2 YENEEA. Here the CDR3 DNA reads TGTGCCAGCAGCTTAGGAGGTAGCGGGGGTCACCGGGAGCTGTTTTTT. Its translation: CASSLGGSGGHRELFF.

V and J are TRBV2 and TRBJ1-6, with a weak D call TRBD1 (5 bases). The germline V gene has CDR1 SNHLY and CDR2 FYNNEI. This CDR3 comprises 14 residues. Trimming took 6 bases from V and 7 from J, leaving 13 bases between them. The CDR3 region has the DNA TGTGCCAGCAGGGGACTAAGTGGAAATTCACCCCTCCACTTT. Protein product: CASRGLSGNSPLHF.

The genes are TRBV4-2 and TRBJ2-2; 7 bases are shared with TRBD1. In germline, CDR1 is LGHNA, CDR2 YNFKEQ. This CDR3 contains 16 residues. With V trimmed by 1 base and J by 2 bases, 4 bases remained unmatched. CDR3 protein: CASSQGRDRNTGELFF. CDR3 DNA sequence: TGTGCCAGCAGCCAAGGCCGGGACAGAAACACCGGGGAGCTGTTTTTT.

This chain uses TRBV27 with TRBJ2-7; D is possibly TRBD2 (6 bases). This CDR3 comprises 15 residues. Trimming stripped 1 base from V and 2 bases from J, with 12 bases between. Germline V CDR1 and CDR2: MNHEY, SMNVEV (reference sequence). The CDR3 coding sequence is TGTGCCAGCAGTTTATTACGGGAGAGAACCTACGAGCAGTACTTC. It translates to CASSLLRERTYEQYF.

The chain employs TRBV5-1 and TRBJ1-3; 7 bases line up with TRBD1. Losses at the gene ends were 4 bases for V and 0 bases for J; bases not matched to a gene: 4. This CDR3 is 15 amino acids long. Germline V gene sequence: CDR1 SGHRS, CDR2 YFSETQ. CDR3 DNA sequence: TGCGCCAGCAGCGCCCGGGACAGCTCTGGAAACACCATATATTTT. Encoded protein: CASSARDSSGNTIYF.

The sample holds one count of this clone. V gene TRBV19 combines with J gene TRBJ2-5; no firm D call. Germline CDR1 is LNHDA and CDR2 is SQIVND (reference sequence). The CDR3 is made up of 14 amino acids. The ends were cut back, 3 bases at V and 2 bases at J, with 10 bases in the middle. The chain's CDR3 is CASSISTAQETQYF. CDR3 DNA: TGTGCCAGTAGTATCAGTACAGCACAAGAGACCCAGTACTTC. The full variable domain, its missing parts supplied by reference TRBV19 and TRBJ2-5, is DGGITQSPKYLFRKEGQNVTLSCEQNLNHDAMYWYRQDPGQGLRLIYYSQIVNDFQKGDIAEGYSVSREKKESFPLTVTSAQKNPTAFYLCASSISTAQETQYFGPGTRLLVL.

This chain connects TRBV4-1 to TRBJ2-6; 10 bases align to TRBD1. The V gene end was trimmed by 0 bases and the J gene end by 4 bases; junction bases not matched to a gene: 9. Germline CDR1 MGHRA, CDR2 YSYEKL. The length of the CDR3 is 19 residues. The CDR3 reads CASSQELWDRGSGANVLTF. CDR3 DNA sequence: TGCGCCAGCAGCCAAGAGCTCTGGGACAGGGGCTCCGGGGCCAACGTCCTGACTTTC.

The V and J genes are TRBV29-1 and TRBJ1-2, with TRBD1 matching 12 bases. V trimming: 7 bases; J trimming: 7 bases; junction bases outside the gene matches: 7. CDR1 and CDR2 (germline): SQVTM, ANQGSEA. The CDR3 is made up of 13 amino acids. CDR3: CSGGQGASGGYTF. For the CDR3, the DNA is TGCAGCGGGGGACAGGGGGCGTCGGGTGGCTACACCTTC.

The CDR3 DNA is TGTGCCAGTAGTATACAGGGATCTAATGAAAAACTGTTTTTT. This sequence encodes CASSIQGSNEKLFF. The rearrangement joins TRBV19 to TRBJ1-4; a possible D gene is TRBD1 (5 bases). CDR1 is LNHDA and CDR2 is SQIVND in the germline V gene (reference sequence). Trimming took 2 bases from V and 3 from J, leaving 7 bases between them. CDR3 length: 14 amino acids.

The gene calls are TRBV7-6 and TRBJ2-7; D is perhaps TRBD2 (6 bases). This CDR3 spans 15 amino acids. Trimming left V 1 base short and J 0 bases short, with 10 bases between. CDR1 is SGHVS, CDR2 FNYEAQ, per germline. For the CDR3, the DNA is TGTGCCAGCAGCTTAGGACGGGGGTCCTCCTACGAGCAGTACTTC. Amino acids: CASSLGRGSSYEQYF. Using reference TRBV7-6 and TRBJ2-7 for the parts outside the CDR3, the full variable domain is GAGVSQSPRYKVTKRGQDVALRCDPISGHVSLYWYRQALGQGPEFLTYFNYEAQQDKSGLPNDRFSAERPEGSISTLTIQRTEQRDSAMYRCASSLGRGSSYEQYFGPGTRLTVT.

The rearrangement links TRBV7-2 to TRBJ1-1; D uncertain. The V end was cut by 1 base, the J end by 7 bases, with 13 bases between. Germline assignment: CDR1 SGHTA and CDR2 FQGNSA. This CDR3 comprises 14 residues. CDR3 coding DNA: TGTGCCAGCAGCTTAGACCCAATGGCCCGTGAAGCTTTCTTT. The encoded protein is CASSLDPMAREAFF.

The rearrangement uses TRBV9 and TRBJ1-5, with 7 bases fitting TRBD1. Germline CDR1 reads SGDLS; CDR2 reads YYNGEE. This CDR3 spans 13 amino acids. Germline trimming cut 6 bases from V and 5 bases from J; bases unmatched to any gene: 5. The CDR3 sequence: CASITRGDQPQHF. DNA for the CDR3: TGTGCCAGCATAACCAGGGGGGATCAGCCCCAGCATTTT.

The rearrangement uses TRBV5-1 and TRBJ2-3; D is perhaps TRBD1 (8 bases). The CDR3 spans 16 residues. The V end was cut by 4 bases, the J end by 1 base, with 16 bases between. Looked up from germline, CDR1 is SGHRS and CDR2 is YFSETQ. DNA of the CDR3: TGCGCCAGCAGCGCACAGGGGGGGAGTCGCACAGATACGCAGTATTTT. Its translation is CASSAQGGSRTDTQYF.

The chain couples TRBV7-8 to TRBJ1-1; D call uncertain. The CDR3 has 14 amino acids. Trimming left V 5 bases short and J 0 bases short, with 10 bases between. Germline V gene data show CDR1 as SGHVS and CDR2 as FQNEAQ. The chain's CDR3 is CASSPIAVNTEAFF. In nucleotides, the CDR3 is TGTGCCAGCAGCCCAATTGCGGTGAACACTGAAGCTTTCTTT.

This chain uses TRBV7-6 with TRBJ2-1; 8 bases align to TRBD2. Trimming removed 4 bases from V and 4 bases from J; junction bases left unmatched: 9. The CDR3 length is 16 residues. The germline gives CDR1 SGHVS, CDR2 FNYEAQ. CDR3 sequence: CASSSTQGLGYNEQFF. The DNA for the CDR3 is TGTGCCAGCAGCTCCACCCAGGGACTAGGGTACAATGAGCAGTTCTTC.

Notes on this clone: An end of the junction does not agree with germline; a read error may underlie this. This rearrangement joins TRBV7-9 to TRBJ2-1; TRBD2 matches 10 bases. In germline, CDR1 is SEHNR, CDR2 FQNEAQ (reference sequence). There are 17 residues in the CDR3. The CDR3 region has the DNA TGTTCCAGCAGCTCCCAGGTACCGAGCGGGAGGGACAATGAGCAGTTCTTC. Its translation is CSSSSQVPSGRDNEQFF. The full variable domain, rest sourced from reference TRBV7-9 and TRBJ2-1, is DTGVSQNPRHKITKRGQNVTFRCDPISEHNRLYWYRQTLGQGPEFLTYFQNEAQLEKSRLLSDRFSAERPKGSFSTLEIQRTEQGDSAMYLCSSSSQVPSGRDNEQFFGPGTRLTVL.

The gene calls are TRBV10-3 and TRBJ1-4, with D tentatively TRBD1 (5 bases). CDR1 is ENHRY, CDR2 SYGVKD, per germline. CDR3 length equals 13 residues. Trimming shortened V by 0 bases and J by 10 bases, and 9 bases separated the two germline ends. The CDR3 sequence is CAISESVGGKLFF. DNA of the CDR3: TGTGCCATCAGTGAGTCGGTCGGGGGAAAACTGTTTTTT.

V gene TRBV18 combines with J gene TRBJ2-5, with D possibly being TRBD2 (6 bases). Germline CDR1 KGHSH, CDR2 LQKENI. The CDR3 is made up of 13 amino acids. Trimming stripped 2 bases from V and 4 bases from J, with 8 bases between. CDR3 protein: CASSPFSGETQYF. CDR3 DNA sequence: TGTGCCAGCTCACCATTTAGCGGAGAGACCCAGTACTTC.

The chain is built from TRBV28 and TRBJ1-3; weak D call: TRBD1 (5 bases). Looked up from germline, CDR1 is MDHEN and CDR2 is SYDVKM. Between the trimmed V and J ends, which lost 8 bases and 7 bases, there was a span of 12 bases. CDR3 size: 12 residues. The CDR3, as DNA: TGTGCCAGCGACAGCGACCAGAACACCATATATTTT. This encodes CASDSDQNTIYF. The full variable domain, rest sourced from reference TRBV28 and TRBJ1-3, is DVKVTQSSRYLVKRTGEKVFLECVQDMDHENMFWYRQDPGLGLRLIYFSYDVKMKEKGDIPEGYSVSREKKERFSLILESASTNQTSMYLCASDSDQNTIYFGEGSWLTVV.